The clone carrying this T cell receptor (beta chain) was seen once. The antigen remains undetermined. A single base separates this from a much larger clone, so it may be a read error. This record belongs to a study of glioma-infiltrating T cells. Across the whole study: About a million peripheral T cells were targeted at roughly 4.5- to 10-fold coverage.

TCR alpha and beta CDR3 regions were amplified from RNA using iRepertoire nested multiplex PCR. Each CDR3 protein gets one entry after TCRdb re-called the multiplex PCR reads with MiXCR. The sample records 300,000 to 400,000 distinct CDR3 sequences, 41% being singletons. The CDR3 is 15 amino acids. Germline assignment: CDR1 MNHEY and CDR2 SVGEGT. Whole-study results and caveats: Patients with low tissue-blood divergence carried a signature set of shared blood CDR3 motifs. Gliomas, especially low-grade, showed above-expected tissue-blood divergence; non-neoplastic patients showed below.

The clonotype originates from a human donor with low-grade glioma or glioblastoma, undergoing nonglioma brain surgery, or in good health (not recorded which). The J gene is TRBJ2-1, the V gene TRBV6-2 or TRBV6-3, with D possibly TRBD2 on 5 matching bases. The sequencing sample was made of glioma tissue, nonneoplastic brain tissue, or PBMCs (not recorded which). CDR3 nucleotide sequence: TGTGCCAGCAGTTACTCGTCGGACTCCAACAATGAGCAGATCTTC. Amino acid sequence: CASSYSSDSNNEQIF.